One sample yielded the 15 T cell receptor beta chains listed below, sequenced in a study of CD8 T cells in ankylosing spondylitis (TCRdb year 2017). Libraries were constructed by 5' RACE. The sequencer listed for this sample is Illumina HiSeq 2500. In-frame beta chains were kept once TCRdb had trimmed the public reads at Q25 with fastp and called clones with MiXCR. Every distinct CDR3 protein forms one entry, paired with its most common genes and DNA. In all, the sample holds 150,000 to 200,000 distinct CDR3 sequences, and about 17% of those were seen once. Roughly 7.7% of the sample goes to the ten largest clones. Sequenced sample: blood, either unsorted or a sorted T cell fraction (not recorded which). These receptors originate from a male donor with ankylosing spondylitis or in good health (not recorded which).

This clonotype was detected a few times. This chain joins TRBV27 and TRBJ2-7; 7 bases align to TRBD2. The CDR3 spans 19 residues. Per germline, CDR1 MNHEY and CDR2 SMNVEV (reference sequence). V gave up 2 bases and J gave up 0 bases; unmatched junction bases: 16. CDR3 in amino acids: CASSLKPSFSGPSSYEQYF. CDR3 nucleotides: TGTGCCAGCAGTTTAAAACCCTCATTTAGCGGGCCCAGCTCCTACGAGCAGTACTTC.

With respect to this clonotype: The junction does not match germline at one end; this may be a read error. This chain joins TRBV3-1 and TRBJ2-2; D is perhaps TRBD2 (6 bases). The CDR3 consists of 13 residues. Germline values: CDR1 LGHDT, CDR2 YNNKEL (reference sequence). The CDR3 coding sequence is TGTACCAGCATTAGCGGGAACACCGGGGAGCTGTTTTTT. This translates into CTSISGNTGELFF. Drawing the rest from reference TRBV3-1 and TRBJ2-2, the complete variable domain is DTAVSQTPKYLVTQMGNDKSIKCEQNLGHDTMYWYKQDSKKFLKIMFSYNNKELIINETVPNRFSPKSPDKAHLNLHINSLELGDSAVYFCTSISGNTGELFFGEGSRLTVL.

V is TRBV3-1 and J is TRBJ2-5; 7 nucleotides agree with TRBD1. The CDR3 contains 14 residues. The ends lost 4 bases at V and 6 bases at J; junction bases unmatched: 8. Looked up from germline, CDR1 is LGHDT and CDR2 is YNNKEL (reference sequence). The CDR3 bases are TGTGCCAGCAGCCTCCTTGGACAGGCGAAGACCCAGTACTTC. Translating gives CASSLLGQAKTQYF.

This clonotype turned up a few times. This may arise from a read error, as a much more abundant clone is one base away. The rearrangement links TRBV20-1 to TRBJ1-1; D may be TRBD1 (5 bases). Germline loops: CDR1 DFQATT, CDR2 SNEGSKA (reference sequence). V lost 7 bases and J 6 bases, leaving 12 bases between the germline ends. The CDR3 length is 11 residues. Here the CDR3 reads CSVARDPEAFF. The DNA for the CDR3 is TGCAGTGTCGCCAGGGATCCTGAAGCTTTCTTT.

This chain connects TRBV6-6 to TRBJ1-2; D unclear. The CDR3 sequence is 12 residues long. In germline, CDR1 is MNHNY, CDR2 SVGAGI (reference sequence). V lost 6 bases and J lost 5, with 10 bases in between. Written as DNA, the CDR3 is TGTGCCAGCAGCGCGATCAGATATGGCTACACCTTC. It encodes CASSAIRYGYTF.

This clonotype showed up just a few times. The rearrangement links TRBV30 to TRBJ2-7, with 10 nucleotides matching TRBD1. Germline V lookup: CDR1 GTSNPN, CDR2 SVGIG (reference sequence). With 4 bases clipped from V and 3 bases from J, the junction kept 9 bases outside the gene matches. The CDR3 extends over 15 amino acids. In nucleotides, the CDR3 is TGTGCCTGGACCAGCATGGGACAGGGGATCTACGAGCAGTACTTC. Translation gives CAWTSMGQGIYEQYF.

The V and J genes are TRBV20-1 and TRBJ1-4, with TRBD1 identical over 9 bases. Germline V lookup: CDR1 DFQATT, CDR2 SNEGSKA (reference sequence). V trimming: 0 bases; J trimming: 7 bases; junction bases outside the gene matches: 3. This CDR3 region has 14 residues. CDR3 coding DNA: TGCAGTGCTAGAGACAAGGACAGGGGTGAAAAACTGTTTTTT. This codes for CSARDKDRGEKLFF.

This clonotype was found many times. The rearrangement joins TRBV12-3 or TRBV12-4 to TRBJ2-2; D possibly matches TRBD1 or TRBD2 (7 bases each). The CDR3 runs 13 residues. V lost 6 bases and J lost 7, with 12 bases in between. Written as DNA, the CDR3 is TGTGCCAGCAGCGACAGGGAGGGCGGGGAGCTGTTTTTT. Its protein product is CASSDREGGELFF.

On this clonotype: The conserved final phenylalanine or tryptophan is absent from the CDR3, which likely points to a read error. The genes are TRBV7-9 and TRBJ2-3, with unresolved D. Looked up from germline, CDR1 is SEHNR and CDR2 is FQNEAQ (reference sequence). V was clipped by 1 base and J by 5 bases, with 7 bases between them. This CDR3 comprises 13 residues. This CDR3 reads CASSLVTGDTQYL. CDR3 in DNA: TGTGCCAGCAGCTTAGTGACGGGAGATACGCAGTATTTA.

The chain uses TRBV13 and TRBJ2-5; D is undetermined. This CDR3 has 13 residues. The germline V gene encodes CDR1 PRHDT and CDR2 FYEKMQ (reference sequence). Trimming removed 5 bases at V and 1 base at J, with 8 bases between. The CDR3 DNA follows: TGTGCCAGCAGCCAGACGACCCAAGAGACCCAGTACTTC. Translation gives CASSQTTQETQYF.

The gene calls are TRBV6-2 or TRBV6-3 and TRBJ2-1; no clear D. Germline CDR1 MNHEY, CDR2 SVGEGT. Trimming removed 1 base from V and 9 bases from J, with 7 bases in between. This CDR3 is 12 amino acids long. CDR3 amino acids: CASSYWGSEQFF. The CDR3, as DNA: TGTGCCAGCAGTTACTGGGGAAGTGAGCAGTTCTTC.

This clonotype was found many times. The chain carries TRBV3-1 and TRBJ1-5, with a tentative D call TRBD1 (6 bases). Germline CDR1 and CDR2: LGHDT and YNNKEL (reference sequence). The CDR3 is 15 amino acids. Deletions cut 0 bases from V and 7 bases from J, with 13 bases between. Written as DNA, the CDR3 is TGTGCCAGCAGCCAAGATCAGGACAGAGGCCAGCCCCAGCATTTT. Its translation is CASSQDQDRGQPQHF. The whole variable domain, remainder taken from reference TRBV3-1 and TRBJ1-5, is DTAVSQTPKYLVTQMGNDKSIKCEQNLGHDTMYWYKQDSKKFLKIMFSYNNKELIINETVPNRFSPKSPDKAHLNLHINSLELGDSAVYFCASSQDQDRGQPQHFGDGTRLSIL.

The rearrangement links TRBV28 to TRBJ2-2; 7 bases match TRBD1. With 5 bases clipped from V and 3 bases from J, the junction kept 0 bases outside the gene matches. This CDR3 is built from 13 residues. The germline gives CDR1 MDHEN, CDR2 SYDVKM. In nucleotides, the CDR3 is TGTGCCAGCAGTGGGACAGACACCGGGGAGCTGTTTTTT. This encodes CASSGTDTGELFF.

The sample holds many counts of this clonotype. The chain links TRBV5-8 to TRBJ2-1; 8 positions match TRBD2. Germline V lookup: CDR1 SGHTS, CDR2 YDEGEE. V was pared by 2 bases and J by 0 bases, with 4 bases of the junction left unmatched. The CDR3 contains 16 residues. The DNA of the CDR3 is TGTGCCAGCAGCTTTTACAGCGGGAGCTCCTACAATGAGCAGTTCTTC. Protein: CASSFYSGSSYNEQFF.

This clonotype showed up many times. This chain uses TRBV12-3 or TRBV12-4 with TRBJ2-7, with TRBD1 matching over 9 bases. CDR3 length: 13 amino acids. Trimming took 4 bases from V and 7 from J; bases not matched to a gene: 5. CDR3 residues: CASSSDRGGEQYF. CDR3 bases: TGTGCCAGCAGTTCGGACAGGGGTGGGGAGCAGTACTTC.